A single sample gave rise to the 2 T cell receptor beta chains below, sequenced in a study of a mutant IDH1 vaccine in newly diagnosed glioma. These receptors have no identified antigens. The sample's time point: week 35, safety follow-up. All doses held 300 ug of mutant IDH1 20-mer peptide, with topical imiquimod. Measured with immunoSEQ multiplex PCR; TCRdb has only the in-frame clones, and not every one. The table includes about 68,000 clones, around 82% detected once. The starting material was PBMCs, obtained from a glioma patient whose treatment included an IDH1 peptide vaccine. These TCRs come from a man younger than 30 with glioma.

This clone was found a few times. The J gene is TRBJ1-1, the V gene TRBV2; weak D call: TRBD1 (5 bases). This CDR3 is 15 amino acids long. Germline V gene data show CDR1 as SNHLY and CDR2 as FYNNEI. Trimming removed 4 bases from V and 3 bases from J, with 15 bases in between. The CDR3 sequence: CASSVAARAYTEAFF. CDR3 DNA sequence: TGTGCCAGCAGTGTAGCGGCCAGGGCGTACACTGAAGCTTTCTTT.

V is TRBV7-2 and J is TRBJ2-3; D ambiguous. Trimming took off 1 base at V and 7 bases at J, with 12 bases between the two ends. The CDR3 sequence is 14 residues long. The germline V gene encodes CDR1 SGHTA and CDR2 FQGNSA. The CDR3 region is CASSLERTRNTQYF. In DNA form, the CDR3 reads TGTGCCAGCAGCTTAGAGCGCACCCGAAATACGCAGTATTTT.